The clone carrying this TCR beta chain was detected a few times. Its antigen is unidentified. The data were taken from a study of T-cell memory formation after mild COVID-19. Study context: There were largely donor-specific TCR clusters.

CDR1 and CDR2 from the germline V gene are DFQATT and SNEGSKA (reference sequence). The length of the CDR3 is 14 residues. The V end was cut by 4 bases, the J end by 0 bases, with 10 bases between. Study-wide points: Balance between CD4 and CD8 was seen in clones contracting day 15 to 85, and a CD4+ lean was seen in later expanders. CD4+ contracting clones were mainly CM and EM; CD8+ ones, EMRA.

MiXCR was run by TCRdb on the 5' RACE reads, yielding one entry per CDR3 protein. The top ten clones hold under 25% of a sample with approximately 300,000 distinct CDR3 sequences, approximately 7.6% of them seen once. The clonotype originates from a man between 18 and 29 years old who had mild COVID-19 (a few samples of this study predate the infection). Cell type and time point are not known. V is TRBV20-1 and J is TRBJ1-5; no clear D gene. The sample consisted of PBMCs or a T cell subset sorted from them (not recorded which). CDR3: CSAKGLFSNQPQHF. In nucleotides, the CDR3 is TGCAGTGCTAAAGGACTGTTTAGCAATCAGCCCCAGCATTTT.